The next 18 T cell receptor beta chains were all read from a single sample in a study of CXCR3-negative and CXCR3-positive naive CD8 T cells. cDNA libraries for TRB were generated by 5' RACE incorporating UMI labels. Following a re-call of the 5' RACE reads, TCRdb has one entry per CDR3 protein and lacks DNA. The sample totals 23,000 or so distinct CDR3 sequences; its top ten clones hold approximately 4.1%. Sequenced sample: naive CXCR3- CD8+ T cells from blood. Regarding subset: CD45RO-CCR7+CD27+CD95- naive CD8+ T cells lacking CXCR3 (TNR3-). Receptors originate from a human donor in good health. Some clones in this sample may be carry-over from other donors' samples.

The chain has TRBV20-1 and TRBJ2-7; the D call from TCRdb, TRBD2, cannot be confirmed without DNA. CDR3 length: 16 amino acids. CDR1 is DFQATT, CDR2 SNEGSKA, per germline (reference sequence). CDR3 protein: CSARTVGLAGSYEQYF.

The chain couples TRBV9 to TRBJ2-1; the TCRdb D gene call, TRBD2, has no DNA to confirm it. This CDR3 spans 16 amino acids. Germline V gives CDR1 SGDLS, CDR2 YYNGEE. The CDR3 loop reads CASSAVVDSGEREQFF.

The V call is TRBV7-9, the J call TRBJ2-7; the TCRdb call, TRBD2, lacks DNA for checking. The germline CDR1 and CDR2 sequences are SEHNR and FQNEAQ (reference sequence). The CDR3 is made up of 13 amino acids. This chain's CDR3 is CASSQGPHFEQYF.

The rearrangement uses TRBV10-3 and TRBJ2-2. In germline, CDR1 is ENHRY, CDR2 SYGVKD. The CDR3 length is 14 residues. CDR3 sequence reads: CAIDDPANTGELFF.

The chain uses TRBV25-1 and TRBJ1-4. In germline, CDR1 is MGHDK, CDR2 SYGVNS. The CDR3 runs 11 residues. This chain's CDR3 is CASRLGEKLFF.

The chain joins TRBV14 to TRBJ2-1; the TRBD1 assignment by TCRdb is unverifiable without DNA. Per the germline V gene, CDR1 is SGHDN and CDR2 is FVKESK. CDR3 length: 15 amino acids. The CDR3 loop is CASSLQGGKYNEQFF.

The rearrangement uses TRBV29-1 and TRBJ2-1; TCRdb names TRBD2, which stays unverified in the absence of DNA. The length of the CDR3 is 13 residues. Germline V lookup: CDR1 SQVTM, CDR2 ANQGSEA. The chain's CDR3 is CSVRGGPYNEQFF.

The chain employs TRBV28 and TRBJ2-5; absent DNA, TCRdb's TRBD1 call cannot be checked. Germline CDR1 is MDHEN and CDR2 is SYDVKM. The length of the CDR3 is 13 residues. CDR3 amino acids: CASSLGQEETQYF.

The rearrangement links TRBV6-2 or TRBV6-3 to TRBJ1-1; TCRdb gives TRBD1 as the D gene, but with no DNA this cannot be confirmed. Germline CDR1 MNHEY, CDR2 SVGEGT. This CDR3 has 12 residues. CDR3 amino acids: CASSPDSTEAFF.

V is TRBV5-1 and J is TRBJ2-7; the TCRdb call, TRBD1, lacks DNA for checking. The germline V gene has CDR1 SGHRS and CDR2 YFSETQ. This CDR3 is 13 amino acids long. The CDR3 region is CASAGTDSYEQYF.

The chain links TRBV10-1 to TRBJ2-7. CDR3 length equals 13 residues. Germline CDR1 reads WNHNN; CDR2 reads SYGVQD (reference sequence). The CDR3 protein is CASSGAVGDEQYF.

This chain joins TRBV29-1 and TRBJ2-7. Germline V gene lookup returns CDR1 SQVTM and CDR2 ANQGSEA. The CDR3 spans 14 residues. The CDR3 here is CSVEDQAGTYEQYF.

The chain carries TRBV28 and TRBJ1-2; the TCRdb call, TRBD1, lacks DNA for checking. The germline V gene encodes CDR1 MDHEN and CDR2 SYDVKM. There are 14 residues in the CDR3. The CDR3 sequence: CASRRRQGDYGYTF.

This clonotype is identified as medium-sized from frequency. The chain links TRBV15 to TRBJ2-6. Germline lookup yields CDR1 LNHNV and CDR2 YYDKDF (reference sequence). CDR3 length: 16 amino acids. The CDR3 region is CATSLDRRSGANVLTF.

This chain uses TRBV10-1 with TRBJ1-6. CDR1 is WNHNN, CDR2 SYGVQD, per germline (reference sequence). The CDR3 sequence is 15 residues long. CDR3 in amino acids: CASRLRSSYNSPLHF.

The V and J genes are TRBV4-1 and TRBJ2-7. CDR1 is MGHRA and CDR2 is YSYEKL in the germline V gene. The CDR3 length is 14 residues. CDR3 protein: CASSQDLDMGEQYF.

This chain uses TRBV30 with TRBJ2-1. From germline, CDR1 is GTSNPN and CDR2 SVGIG (reference sequence). This CDR3 has 11 amino acids. The CDR3 loop is CAWSFRYEQFF.

V is TRBV2 and J is TRBJ2-3; the D gene TCRdb calls, TRBD2, cannot be checked with no DNA. Per germline, CDR1 SNHLY and CDR2 FYNNEI. CDR3 length: 16 residues. The CDR3 loop reads CASHLTSGTRTDTQYF.